This T cell receptor beta chain was sequenced in a study of blood T cell repertoires in COVID-19. Looking at the study overall: Nucleic acid was either cDNA or gDNA, and it came from T cells, B-cell-depleted T cells, or PBMCs.

Clones were read by immunoSEQ multiplex PCR, and TCRdb kept only the in-frame ones, dropping some. Here the sample spans about 250,000 clones, 70% to 85% being singletons. This receptor was taken from an elderly man with acute or convalescent COVID-19. The sequencing sample was made of peripheral blood.

Here the CDR3 reads CASSLNRGLGAFF. DNA of the CDR3: TGTGCCAGCAGCCTCAACAGGGGGCTCGGAGCTTTCTTT. The chain links TRBV3-1 (or the pseudogene TRBV3-2) to TRBJ1-1, with 9 bases that match TRBD1. After removal of 4 bases from V and 10 bases from J, the junction contained 7 bases not matched to a gene. The CDR3 contains 13 residues. Germline-derived CDR1 and CDR2 are LGHDT and YNNKEL (reference sequence).